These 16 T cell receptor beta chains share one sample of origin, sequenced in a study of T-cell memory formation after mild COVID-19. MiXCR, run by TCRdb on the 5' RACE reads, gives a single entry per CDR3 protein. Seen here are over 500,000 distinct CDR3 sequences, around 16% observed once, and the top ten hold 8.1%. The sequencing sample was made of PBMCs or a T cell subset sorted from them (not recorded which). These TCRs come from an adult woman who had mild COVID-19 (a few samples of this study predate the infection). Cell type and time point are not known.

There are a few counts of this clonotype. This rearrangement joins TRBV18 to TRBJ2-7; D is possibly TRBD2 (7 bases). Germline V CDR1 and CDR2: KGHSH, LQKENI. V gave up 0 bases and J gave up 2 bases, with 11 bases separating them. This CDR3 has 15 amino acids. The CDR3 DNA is TGTGCCAGCTCACCACCGCTCGGGGGGCCCTACGAGCAGTACTTC. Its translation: CASSPPLGGPYEQYF.

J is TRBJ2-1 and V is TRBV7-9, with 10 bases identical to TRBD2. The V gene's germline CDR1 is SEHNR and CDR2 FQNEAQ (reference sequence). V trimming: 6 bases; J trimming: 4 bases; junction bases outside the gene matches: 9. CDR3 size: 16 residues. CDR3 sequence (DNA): TGTGCCAGCAGACCGCCCCTAGCGGGGGTTTACAATGAGCAGTTCTTC. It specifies CASRPPLAGVYNEQFF. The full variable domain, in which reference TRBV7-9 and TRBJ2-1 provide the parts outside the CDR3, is DTGVSQNPRHKITKRGQNVTFRCDPISEHNRLYWYRQTLGQGPEFLTYFQNEAQLEKSRLLSDRFSAERPKGSFSTLEIQRTEQGDSAMYLCASRPPLAGVYNEQFFGPGTRLTVL.

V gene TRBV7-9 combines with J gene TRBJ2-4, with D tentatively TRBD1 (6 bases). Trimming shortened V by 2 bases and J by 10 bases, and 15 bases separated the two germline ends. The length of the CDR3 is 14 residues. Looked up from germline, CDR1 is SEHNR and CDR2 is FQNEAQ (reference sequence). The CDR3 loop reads CASSLTSGQGIQYF. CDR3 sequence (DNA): TGTGCCAGCAGCTTAACTTCTGGGCAGGGGATTCAGTACTTC.

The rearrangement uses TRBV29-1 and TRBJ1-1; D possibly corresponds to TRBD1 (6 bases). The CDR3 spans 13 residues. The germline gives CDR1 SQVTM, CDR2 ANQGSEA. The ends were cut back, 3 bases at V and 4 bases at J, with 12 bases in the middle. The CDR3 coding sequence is TGCAGCGTTGATGTAGGGGGGGCCACTGAAGCTTTCTTT. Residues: CSVDVGGATEAFF.

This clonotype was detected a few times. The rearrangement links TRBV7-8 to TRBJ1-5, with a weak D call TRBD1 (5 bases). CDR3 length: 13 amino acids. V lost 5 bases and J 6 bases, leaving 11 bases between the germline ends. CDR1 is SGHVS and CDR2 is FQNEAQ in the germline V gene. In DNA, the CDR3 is TGTGCCAGCAGCCCGGGGGTCAGTCAGCCCCAGCATTTT. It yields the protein CASSPGVSQPQHF. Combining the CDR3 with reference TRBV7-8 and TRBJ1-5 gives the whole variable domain GAGVSQSPRYKVAKRGQDVALRCDPISGHVSLFWYQQALGQGPEFLTYFQNEAQLDKSGLPSDRFFAERPEGSVSTLKIQRTQQEDSAVYLCASSPGVSQPQHFGDGTRLSIL.

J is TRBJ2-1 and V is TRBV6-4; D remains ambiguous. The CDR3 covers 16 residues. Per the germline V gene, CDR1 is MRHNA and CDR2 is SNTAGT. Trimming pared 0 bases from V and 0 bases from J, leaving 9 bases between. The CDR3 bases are TGTGCCAGCAGTGACTCGTCCAAGGGCTCCTACAATGAGCAGTTCTTC. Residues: CASSDSSKGSYNEQFF.

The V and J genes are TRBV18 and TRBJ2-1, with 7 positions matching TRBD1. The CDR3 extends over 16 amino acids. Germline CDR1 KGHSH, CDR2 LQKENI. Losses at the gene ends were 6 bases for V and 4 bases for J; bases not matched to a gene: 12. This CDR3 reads CASSDAGTGQYNEQFF. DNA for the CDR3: TGTGCCAGCTCGGACGCGGGTACGGGACAGTACAATGAGCAGTTCTTC.

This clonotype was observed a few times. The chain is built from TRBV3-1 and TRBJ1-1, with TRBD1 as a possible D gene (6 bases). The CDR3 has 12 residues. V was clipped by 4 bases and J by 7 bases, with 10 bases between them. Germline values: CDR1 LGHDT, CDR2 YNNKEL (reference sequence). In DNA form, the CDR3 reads TGTGCCAGCAGCCCCTCGACAGGTGAAGCTTTCTTT. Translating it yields CASSPSTGEAFF.

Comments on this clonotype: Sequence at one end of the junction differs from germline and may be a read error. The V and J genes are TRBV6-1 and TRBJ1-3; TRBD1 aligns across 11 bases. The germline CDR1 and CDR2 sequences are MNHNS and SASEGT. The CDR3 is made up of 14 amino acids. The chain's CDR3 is CASGQGASRNTIYF. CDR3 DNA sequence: TGTGCCAGCGGACAGGGGGCCTCTCGAAACACCATATATTTT.

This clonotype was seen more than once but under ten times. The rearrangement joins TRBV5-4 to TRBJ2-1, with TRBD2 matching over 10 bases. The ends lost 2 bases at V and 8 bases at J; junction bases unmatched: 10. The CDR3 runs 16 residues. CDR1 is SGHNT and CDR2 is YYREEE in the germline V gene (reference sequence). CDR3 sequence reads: CASSLGSSGSFDEQFF. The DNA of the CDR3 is TGTGCCAGCAGCTTAGGTTCTAGCGGGAGTTTCGATGAGCAGTTCTTC.

The CDR3 loop reads CASSGQDRNQPQHF. The CDR3 nucleotides are TGTGCCAGTAGTGGGCAGGACCGAAATCAGCCCCAGCATTTT. The V call is TRBV19, the J call TRBJ1-5; D not certain. Germline V lookup: CDR1 LNHDA, CDR2 SQIVND (reference sequence). This CDR3 contains 14 residues. Trimming stripped 5 bases from V and 4 bases from J, with 12 bases between.

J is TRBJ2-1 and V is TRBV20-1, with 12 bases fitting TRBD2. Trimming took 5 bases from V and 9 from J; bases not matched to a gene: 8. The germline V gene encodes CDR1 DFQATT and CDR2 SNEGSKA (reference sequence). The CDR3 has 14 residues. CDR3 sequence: CSARTSGAASEQFF. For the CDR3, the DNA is TGCAGTGCTCGGACTAGCGGGGCCGCAAGTGAGCAGTTCTTC.

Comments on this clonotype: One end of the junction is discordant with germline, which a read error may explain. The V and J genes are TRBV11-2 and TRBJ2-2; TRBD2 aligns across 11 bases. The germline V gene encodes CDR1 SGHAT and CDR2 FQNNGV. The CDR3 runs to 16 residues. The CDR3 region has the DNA TGTGCCAGCAGCGTTAGCGGGGGGGCCTACACCAGGGAGCTGTTTTTT. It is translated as CASSVSGGAYTRELFF.

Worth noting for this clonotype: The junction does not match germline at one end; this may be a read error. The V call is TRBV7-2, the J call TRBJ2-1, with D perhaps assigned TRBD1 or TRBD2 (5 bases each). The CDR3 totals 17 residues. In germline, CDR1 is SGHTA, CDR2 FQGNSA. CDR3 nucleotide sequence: TGTGCCAGCAGCATAGCCGGGACGAAGTCCAGGTACAATGAGCAGTTCTTC. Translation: CASSIAGTKSRYNEQFF.

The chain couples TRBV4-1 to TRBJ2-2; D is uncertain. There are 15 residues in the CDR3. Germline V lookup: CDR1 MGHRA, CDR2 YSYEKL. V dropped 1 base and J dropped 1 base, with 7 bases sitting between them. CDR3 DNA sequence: TGCGCCAGCAGCCAAGTTTTTGGGAACACCGGGGAGCTGTTTTTT. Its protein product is CASSQVFGNTGELFF.

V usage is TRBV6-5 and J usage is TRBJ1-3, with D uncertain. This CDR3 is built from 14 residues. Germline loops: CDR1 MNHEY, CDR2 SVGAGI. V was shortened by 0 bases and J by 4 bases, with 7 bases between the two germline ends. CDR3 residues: CASSYSRRGNTIYF. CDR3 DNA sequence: TGTGCCAGCAGTTACTCGAGGAGGGGAAACACCATATATTTT.